This passage covers 28 T cell receptor beta chains from one sample sequenced in a study of blood T cell repertoires in COVID-19. Repertoires were generated with immunoSEQ multiplex PCR, while TCRdb's copy carries only in-frame clones and drops some. The data contain approximately 120,000 clones, around 78% of them singletons. The sequenced material came from peripheral blood. The receptor source for this set is a woman aged 55-70 years with acute or convalescent COVID-19.

The gene calls are TRBV7-9 and TRBJ2-5; the D is unclear. Germline V gene lookup returns CDR1 SEHNR and CDR2 FQNEAQ (reference sequence). The CDR3 length is 15 residues. V was shortened by 5 bases and J by 0 bases, with 13 bases between the two germline ends. The CDR3 protein is CASSPPAAYQETQYF. In nucleotides, the CDR3 is TGTGCCAGCAGCCCTCCGGCGGCGTACCAAGAGACCCAGTACTTC.

CDR3 region: CASTPTGEGEQFF. The CDR3 coding sequence is TGTGCCAGCACCCCTACGGGTGAGGGTGAGCAGTTCTTC. The chain combines TRBV6-5 with TRBJ2-1; possibly TRBD2 for D (5 bases). The CDR3 totals 13 residues. Germline V gene lookup returns CDR1 MNHEY and CDR2 SVGAGI. V gave up 7 bases and J gave up 9 bases, with 16 bases separating them.

The chain combines TRBV7-8 with TRBJ1-5; no clear D gene. The CDR3 contains 14 residues. V dropped 3 bases and J dropped 3 bases, with 9 bases sitting between them. CDR1 SGHVS and CDR2 FQNEAQ come from the germline V gene. The CDR3: CASSLRRVNQPQHF. CDR3 coding DNA: TGTGCCAGCAGCTTGAGACGGGTCAATCAGCCCCAGCATTTT.

The chain is built from TRBV19 and TRBJ1-5; 9 bases are a match to TRBD1. There are 15 residues in the CDR3. The germline V gene has CDR1 LNHDA and CDR2 SQIVND (reference sequence). With 8 bases clipped from V and 0 bases from J, the junction kept 5 bases outside the gene matches. CDR3 sequence (DNA): TGTGCCAGTGGGACAGGGTCTTATAGCAATCAGCCCCAGCATTTT. Its translation: CASGTGSYSNQPQHF.

This sequence joins TRBV18 and TRBJ2-1; D is unresolved. This CDR3 has 15 amino acids. From germline, CDR1 is KGHSH and CDR2 LQKENI. The ends were cut back, 0 bases at V and 1 base at J, with 7 bases in the middle. In nucleotides, the CDR3 is TGTGCCAGCTCACCACCCCTTTTTTCCTACAATGAGCAGTTCTTC. This codes for CASSPPLFSYNEQFF.

The genes are TRBV25-1 and TRBJ2-5, with a possible D match to TRBD2 (7 bases). The V gene's germline CDR1 is MGHDK and CDR2 SYGVNS. The CDR3 has 14 amino acids. V was trimmed by 8 bases and J by 3 bases, leaving 16 bases between them. CDR3 region: CASGRRGAEETQYF. CDR3 coding DNA: TGTGCCAGCGGAAGACGGGGGGCCGAAGAGACCCAGTACTTC.

This sequence joins TRBV3-1 (or the pseudogene TRBV3-2) and TRBJ1-1, with D perhaps matching TRBD1 (6 bases). The CDR3 runs 14 residues. V gave up 2 bases and J gave up 8 bases, with 15 bases separating them. Germline V gene sequence: CDR1 LGHDT, CDR2 YNNKEL (reference sequence). In DNA, the CDR3 is TGTGCCAGCAGCCAAATGGGGGGGGCGAAGGAAGCTTTCTTT. It encodes CASSQMGGAKEAFF.

The CDR3 DNA reads as TGTGCCAGCAGCGGACAGGGTGGAAGCAATCAGCCCCAGCATTTT. It is translated as CASSGQGGSNQPQHF. The chain recombines TRBV5-6 with TRBJ1-5, with 8 nucleotides matching TRBD1. Germline CDR1 and CDR2: SGHDT and YYEEEE. This CDR3 spans 15 amino acids. V shed 4 bases, J shed 1 base, and the junction held 4 bases outside the gene matches.

This clone was seen only once. This sequence joins TRBV28 and TRBJ1-1, with D possibly matching TRBD1 (5 bases). The V gene lost 6 bases and the J gene lost 0 bases, with 11 bases spanning the gap. The CDR3 consists of 14 residues. Looked up from germline, CDR1 is MDHEN and CDR2 is SYDVKM. The CDR3, as DNA: TGTGCCAGCAGCCCGACAGCTTTGAACACTGAAGCTTTCTTT. It is translated as CASSPTALNTEAFF.

The J gene is TRBJ2-5, the V gene TRBV7-2; no reliable D call. The CDR3 runs 14 residues. The ends were cut back, 2 bases at V and 2 bases at J, with 9 bases in the middle. The germline V gene encodes CDR1 SGHTA and CDR2 FQGNSA. Written as DNA, the CDR3 is TGTGCCAGCAGCTTAACCCCAGGTCAAGAGACCCAGTACTTC. It specifies CASSLTPGQETQYF.

This chain links TRBV12-3 or TRBV12-4 with TRBJ1-1; no definite D call. Trimming left V 6 bases short and J 8 bases short, with 16 bases between. This CDR3 contains 13 residues. CDR3 nucleotide sequence: TGTGCCAGCAGCACACAGCTCCAGAAAGAAGCTTTCTTT. Amino acid sequence: CASSTQLQKEAFF.

The chain recombines TRBV4-1 with TRBJ1-5; 8 bases are a match to TRBD1. This CDR3 is 16 amino acids long. With V trimmed by 4 bases and J by 0 bases, 5 bases remained unmatched. Germline CDR1 MGHRA, CDR2 YSYEKL. In nucleotides, the CDR3 is TGCGCCAGCAGCCCGGACAGGGACTATAGCAATCAGCCCCAGCATTTT. As protein: CASSPDRDYSNQPQHF.

This rearrangement joins TRBV21-1 to TRBJ1-5. TRBV21-1 is noted as a pseudogene. The CDR3 has 15 residues. This CDR3 reads CASSNRIQRYQPQHF. In nucleotides, the CDR3 is TGTGCCAGCAGCAATAGAATACAGCGGTATCAGCCCCAGCATTTT.

This clone came up once. The V call is TRBV3-1 (or the pseudogene TRBV3-2), the J call TRBJ1-3; D gene unclear. Germline V gives CDR1 LGHDT, CDR2 YNNKEL (reference sequence). V was pared by 3 bases and J by 0 bases, with 12 bases between. The CDR3 length is 16 residues. The CDR3 reads CASSHLSQNSGNTIYF. The CDR3, as DNA: TGTGCCAGCAGCCATTTGTCCCAGAACTCTGGAAACACCATATATTTT.

J is TRBJ1-4 and V is TRBV5-1, with TRBD1 matching 7 bases. With V trimmed by 4 bases and J by 7 bases, 4 bases remained unmatched. Germline CDR1 reads SGHRS; CDR2 reads YFSETQ. CDR3 length: 13 residues. The DNA of the CDR3 is TGCGCCAGCAGCAGGGGACAGCCTGAAAAACTGTTTTTT. Its protein is CASSRGQPEKLFF.

This clone was counted a few times. This chain joins TRBV19 and TRBJ2-4, with TRBD1 as a possible D gene (6 bases). This CDR3 is 12 amino acids long. With 8 bases removed from V and 6 bases from J, the gap between germline ends came to 11 bases. Germline CDR1 LNHDA, CDR2 SQIVND (reference sequence). The CDR3 region has the DNA TGTGCCAGTGGAAGGGGGTCAAACATTCAGTACTTC. Its protein product is CASGRGSNIQYF. Complete variable domain (other parts from reference TRBV19 and TRBJ2-4): DGGITQSPKYLFRKEGQNVTLSCEQNLNHDAMYWYRQDPGQGLRLIYYSQIVNDFQKGDIAEGYSVSREKKESFPLTVTSAQKNPTAFYLCASGRGSNIQYFGAGTRLSVL.

The chain is built from TRBV19 and TRBJ1-2; D not certain. The CDR3 sequence is 13 residues long. Trimming shortened V by 5 bases and J by 4 bases, and 11 bases separated the two germline ends. Germline-derived CDR1 and CDR2 are LNHDA and SQIVND (reference sequence). CDR3 in amino acids: CASSLQRSYGYTF. For the CDR3, the DNA is TGTGCCAGTAGTCTTCAGAGGTCCTATGGCTACACCTTC.

The chain links TRBV5-5 to TRBJ2-2, with unresolved D. V was cut by 1 base and J by 7 bases, with 2 bases left in between. The CDR3 runs to 11 residues. CDR1 is SGHKS and CDR2 is YYEKEE in the germline V gene (reference sequence). The CDR3 protein is CASSLYGELFF. CDR3 DNA sequence: TGTGCCAGCAGCTTGTACGGGGAGCTGTTTTTT.

The gene calls are TRBV7-2 and TRBJ1-2, with D uncertain. The CDR3 totals 13 residues. V lost 4 bases, J lost 0 bases, and 6 bases lay in between. Germline V lookup: CDR1 SGHTA, CDR2 FQGNSA. The CDR3 loop reads CASSSDTNYGYTF. The CDR3 DNA sequence: TGTGCCAGCAGCTCCGACACTAACTATGGCTACACCTTC.

To note about this clone: Other DNA sequences of this sample code for an identical CDR3. The chain recombines TRBV2 with TRBJ1-6; D remains ambiguous. V was cut by 4 bases and J by 7 bases, with 8 bases left in between. This CDR3 comprises 13 residues. Germline lookup yields CDR1 SNHLY and CDR2 FYNNEI. This CDR3 is CASSVTENSPLHF. The CDR3 DNA sequence: TGTGCCAGCAGTGTAACAGAGAATTCACCCCTCCACTTT.

This chain links TRBV6-2 or TRBV6-3 with TRBJ2-5; 8 nucleotides align to TRBD2. Germline trimming cut 2 bases from V and 1 base from J; bases unmatched to any gene: 3. Germline V gene lookup returns CDR1 MNHEY and CDR2 SVGEGT. There are 15 residues in the CDR3. The CDR3 region is CASSYAREVQETQYF. The CDR3 DNA reads TGTGCCAGCAGTTACGCGCGGGAGGTCCAAGAGACCCAGTACTTC.

The rearrangement joins TRBV19 to TRBJ2-3, with a tentative D call TRBD1 (6 bases). V dropped 6 bases and J dropped 6 bases, with 10 bases sitting between them. This CDR3 comprises 12 residues. Germline assignment: CDR1 LNHDA and CDR2 SQIVND (reference sequence). As DNA, the CDR3 is TGTGCCAGTAGACAGGGTGGGGATACGCAGTATTTT. Translation gives CASRQGGDTQYF.

In DNA, the CDR3 is TGTGCCAGCAGCTCGACTAGATATGAGCAGTTCTTC. Its protein product is CASSSTRYEQFF. This chain connects TRBV6-2 or TRBV6-3 to TRBJ2-1; maybe TRBD2 (6 bases). V was clipped by 6 bases and J by 8 bases, with 11 bases between them. Germline CDR1 is MNHEY and CDR2 is SVGEGT. This CDR3 contains 12 residues.

The CDR3 region has the DNA TGTGCCAGCAGCCGACCTCCGGGACTACTCCTCGAGCAGTACTTC. It yields the protein CASSRPPGLLLEQYF. The chain is built from TRBV28 and TRBJ2-7; the match to TRBD2 covers 7 bases. J lost 6 bases, V lost 6 bases, and 14 bases had no gene match. This CDR3 comprises 15 residues. Germline V gene data show CDR1 as MDHEN and CDR2 as SYDVKM.

The V gene is TRBV7-9, the J gene TRBJ1-1; D is unresolved. V lost 4 bases and J lost 7, with 19 bases in between. CDR1 is SEHNR and CDR2 is FQNEAQ in the germline V gene (reference sequence). The CDR3 is 15 residues long. The DNA for the CDR3 is TGTGCCAGCAGCTCTGTCCTTCCCGGGATCCATGAAGCTTTCTTT. It is translated as CASSSVLPGIHEAFF.

The V gene is TRBV6-5, the J gene TRBJ1-1; 7 bases are a match to TRBD1. Germline V gene data show CDR1 as MNHEY and CDR2 as SVGAGI. V lost 5 bases, J lost 10 bases, and 13 bases stayed unmatched. The CDR3 is 14 amino acids. CDR3 DNA: TGTGCCAGCAGTCTAGAGGGGGCGTTGGGCAGAGCTTTCTTT. This translates into CASSLEGALGRAFF.

This clone was picked up one time. This rearrangement joins TRBV6-6 to TRBJ1-2, with D unresolved. Trimming pared 6 bases from V and 8 bases from J, leaving 16 bases between. In germline, CDR1 is MNHNY, CDR2 SVGAGI (reference sequence). This CDR3 has 13 residues. CDR3 nucleotide sequence: TGTGCCAGCAGCCCCCGAGGTACGCAAGGCTACACCTTC. Its protein product is CASSPRGTQGYTF.

The gene calls are TRBV7-8 and TRBJ1-1; no firm D call. CDR1 is SGHVS and CDR2 is FQNEAQ in the germline V gene. V shed 5 bases and J shed 7 bases, with 20 bases lying between them. The CDR3 is made up of 15 amino acids. CDR3 nucleotide sequence: TGTGCCAGCAGCCCACCCAGGTTTTTCCCCCTTGAAGCTTTCTTT. Amino acid sequence: CASSPPRFFPLEAFF.